This record looks at one T cell receptor beta chain sequence and its context. What it binds is unknown. The sample originates from a study of vaccination effects on CD4 cells after COVID-19. Germline assignment: CDR1 MNHEY and CDR2 SVGAGI. This CDR3 is 13 amino acids long. With V trimmed by 8 bases and J by 7 bases, 2 bases remained unmatched. Profiled with immunoSEQ multiplex PCR; TCRdb holds only in-frame clones, not every one. The sample holds tens of thousands of clones, over 60% seen once. Expansion of antigen-specific CD4+ T cells with viral peptide pools was carried out by the ViraFEST assay before sequencing. Following culture for about ten days, CD4+ T cells were isolated. Vaccinated recipients, who were negative for nucleocapsid antibodies, had no history of SARS-CoV-2 infection.

This chain joins TRBV6-5 and TRBJ2-1; 13 bases line up with TRBD2. This sequence was found in a human donor who received a COVID-19 vaccine. This specimen consisted of CD4+ T cells from PBMCs cultured with HCoV-NL63 spike peptides, obtained before COVID-19 vaccination. CDR3 residues: CASGTSGKNEQFF. In DNA, the CDR3 is TGTGCCAGCGGGACTAGCGGGAAGAATGAGCAGTTCTTC.